This T cell receptor beta chain was sequenced during a study of blood T cell repertoires in COVID-19. On the study more broadly: Samples came from the United States, Italy and Spain, spanning acute and convalescent COVID-19. T cells, B-cell-depleted T cells, or PBMCs supplied cDNA or gDNA.

CDR3 size: 13 residues. Unmatched junction bases numbered 5, after V lost 3 bases and J lost 8 bases. Germline lookup yields CDR1 MRHNA and CDR2 SNTAGT. Original data processing: The authors estimated nucleated cell counts from reference gene primer amplification. Libraries were prepared by immunoSEQ multiplex PCR; TCRdb keeps only in-frame clonotypes and omits some of them. V, J and clone size were drawn from that table, and D and trimming were deduced from the DNA. The sample has 90,000 to 100,000 clones; about 89% are singletons. This clone was counted a single time. The chain uses TRBV6-4 and TRBJ1-2, with 8 bases aligning to TRBD1. The sequenced sample was peripheral blood. This TCR was recovered from a man in his sixties with COVID-19, enrolled during active disease. As DNA, the CDR3 is TGTGCCAGCAGTGAAGGACAGGGAGGAGGCTACACCTTC. This gives the protein CASSEGQGGGYTF.